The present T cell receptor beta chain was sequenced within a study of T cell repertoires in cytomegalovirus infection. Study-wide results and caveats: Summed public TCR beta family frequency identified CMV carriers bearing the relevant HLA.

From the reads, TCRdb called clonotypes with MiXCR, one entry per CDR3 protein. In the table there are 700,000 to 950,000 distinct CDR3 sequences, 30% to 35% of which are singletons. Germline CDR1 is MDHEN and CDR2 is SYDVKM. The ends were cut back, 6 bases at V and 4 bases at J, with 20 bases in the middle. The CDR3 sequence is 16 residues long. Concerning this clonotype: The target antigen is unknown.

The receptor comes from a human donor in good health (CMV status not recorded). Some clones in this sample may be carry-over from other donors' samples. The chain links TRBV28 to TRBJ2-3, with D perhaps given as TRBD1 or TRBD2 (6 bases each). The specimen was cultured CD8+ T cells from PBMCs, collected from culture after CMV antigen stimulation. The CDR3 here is CASSPSRGGPPDTQYF. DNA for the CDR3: TGTGCCAGCAGCCCTTCTCGAGGGGGGCCCCCAGATACGCAGTATTTT.